The rows below give T cell receptor beta chains drawn from one sample of a study of blood T cells in healthy people across ages. TCRdb independently ran MiXCR on the 5' RACE reads; one entry per CDR3 protein. The table has about 1.1 million distinct CDR3 sequences, 35% to 40% seen once. The specimen sequenced was blood. These receptors were taken from a man aged 18 to 30 in good health. CDR3s include the opening cysteine and the closing phenylalanine or tryptophan. A D gene is named only where the DNA matches it firmly.

V gene	D gene	J gene	CDR3 protein
TRBV28	-	TRBJ2-3	CASKTGPDTQYF
TRBV7-9	-	TRBJ2-7	CASSTTRKTSYEQYF
TRBV6-1	-	TRBJ1-1	CASRGGITEAFF
TRBV12-3/TRBV12-4	-	TRBJ1-5	CASSQTVQGYQPQHF
TRBV7-2	TRBD1	TRBJ2-5	CASSPRTGRQETQYF
TRBV7-3	-	TRBJ2-3	CASSPQSEGTQYF
TRBV7-3	TRBD2	TRBJ2-3	CASSLLGVGAGGSTDTQYF
TRBV6-2/TRBV6-3	TRBD2	TRBJ2-3	CASSYSSGTSGFDTQYF
TRBV5-1	TRBD1	TRBJ2-3	CASSLAAQGATDTQYF
TRBV10-3	-	TRBJ2-5	CAISRRDSETQYF
TRBV7-8	-	TRBJ1-6	CASSLVLRRTRSSYNSPLHF
TRBV6-4	-	TRBJ1-6	CASGPVGDSPLHF
TRBV20-1	-	TRBJ1-2	CRAGVADGYTF
TRBV9	-	TRBJ2-3	CASSVDGGVDTQYF
TRBV20-1	TRBD1	TRBJ1-1	CSARGQGFTEAFF
TRBV5-1	TRBD1	TRBJ2-3	CASSLGDRFSDTQYF
TRBV3-1	-	TRBJ2-7	CASSQDPGVQYF
TRBV28	-	TRBJ1-6	CASSLAGAVRNSPLHF
TRBV20-1	-	TRBJ1-1	CRISNGGTGEAFF
TRBV10-3	-	TRBJ1-6	CAISAGGTDSPLHF